A selection of T cell receptor beta chains follows, all from one sample in a study of blood T cells in healthy people across ages. One entry per CDR3 protein results from TCRdb running MiXCR on the 5' RACE reads. The sample includes hundreds of thousands of distinct CDR3 sequences, about 62% of them seen just once. The specimen was blood. These receptors were collected from a man aged 30-40 years in good health. CDR3s include the opening cysteine and the closing phenylalanine or tryptophan. The order of the fields is D gene, V gene, J gene, clone size, CDR3 DNA, CDR3 protein. A D gene is named only where the DNA matches it firmly. The size of a clone is reported for some rows only, either as once, few or many, or as a class for expanded clones.

.	TRBV10-3	TRBJ2-3	.	TGTGCCATCAGTGAGTCTATTTCGGAAGGCACAGATACGCAGTATTTT	CAISESISEGTDTQYF
TRBD2	TRBV4-2	TRBJ2-5	.	TGTGCCAGCAGCCGAAAAATCCCTAGCGGGGCGTCCATTGAGACCCAGTACTTC	CASSRKIPSGASIETQYF
TRBD1	TRBV18	TRBJ2-7	many	TGTGCCAGCAGCCCCCAGGGACAGGGGTACGAGCAGTACTTC	CASSPQGQGYEQYF
TRBD2	TRBV7-2	TRBJ2-5	once	TGTGCCAGCAGCCTCACTAGCGGGAGGGCAGGCGAGACCCAGTACTTC	CASSLTSGRAGETQYF
TRBD2	TRBV27	TRBJ2-7	few	TGTGCCAGCAGTCAGGGACTAGGGGGTTACGAGCAGTACTTC	CASSQGLGGYEQYF
.	TRBV5-6	TRBJ1-2	few	TGTGCCAGCAGCTTGGGGTCAGGCGAAGGGTATGGCTACACCTTC	CASSLGSGEGYGYTF
.	TRBV5-1	TRBJ1-2	few	TGCGCCAGCAGCAAGGGGGAGTCGGGATCCGGCTACACCTTC	CASSKGESGSGYTF
TRBD1	TRBV6-2/TRBV6-3	TRBJ2-7	few	TGTGCCAGCAGTTCCACCGGGACAGGGGGCTTTGGGGAGCAGTACTTC	CASSSTGTGGFGEQYF
.	TRBV29-1	TRBJ2-5	few	TGCAGCGTTGAGGAGCGGTTGGCTGAGACCCAGTACTTC	CSVEERLAETQYF
.	TRBV30	TRBJ2-7	.	TGTGCCTGGAGTGTACGGAATGAGCAGTACTTC	CAWSVRNEQYF
.	TRBV29-1	TRBJ2-7	few	TGCAGCGTTGAAGTTGGGGGCAGGGTAAGCGAGCAGTACTTC	CSVEVGGRVSEQYF
TRBD1	TRBV28	TRBJ2-1	.	TGTGCCAGCAGCAATGACAGGGATGAGCAGTTCTTC	CASSNDRDEQFF
TRBD1	TRBV6-5	TRBJ1-4	.	TGTGCCAGCAGTATTTACCCAGGGGGCAGTCGCGAAAAACTGTTTTTT	CASSIYPGGSREKLFF
.	TRBV28	TRBJ1-4	few	TGTGCCAGCAGTTTATGGGGCGAAAAACTGTTTTTT	CASSLWGEKLFF
.	TRBV7-2	TRBJ2-5	.	TGTGCCAGCAGCTTCCGCGGTCAAGCTCAAGAGACCCAGTACTTC	CASSFRGQAQETQYF
.	TRBV5-1	TRBJ1-1	.	TGCGCCAGCAGCTTGGGGGAGGGTGTCACTGAAGCTTTCTTT	CASSLGEGVTEAFF
.	TRBV3-1	TRBJ1-2	.	TGTGCCAGCAGCCAAAAGGTAGAGGGACGCGGCTACACCTTC	CASSQKVEGRGYTF
.	TRBV9	TRBJ2-5	.	TGTGCCAGTGGGTTCGGGGCGGCGGAGACCCAGTACTTC	CASGFGAAETQYF
.	TRBV20-1	TRBJ2-3	.	TGCAGTGCTCCGAGGGGTCTTAGCACAGATACGCAGTATTTT	CSAPRGLSTDTQYF
.	TRBV20-1	TRBJ2-7	.	TGCAGTGCCTTACAGCTCGGCGAGCAGTACTTC	CSALQLGEQYF
TRBD1	TRBV24-1	TRBJ1-2	.	TGTGCCACCAGTGATCGGACAGGGGGTCGTGGCTACACCTTC	CATSDRTGGRGYTF
.	TRBV29-1	TRBJ2-1	.	TGCAGCGTTCCCTCAGGGCGCGCCTACAATGAGCAGTTCTTC	CSVPSGRAYNEQFF
.	TRBV15	TRBJ1-2	.	TGTGCCACTCGGGACTCTTGGTCCTATGGCTACACCTTC	CATRDSWSYGYTF
.	TRBV7-9	TRBJ2-3	.	TGTGCCAGCAGCTTACCGGGTCCTAGCACAGATACGCAGTATTTT	CASSLPGPSTDTQYF
.	TRBV5-6	TRBJ2-5	.	TGTGCCAGCAGCTTTCGTTTGTTGGAGACCCAGTACTTC	CASSFRLLETQYF
.	TRBV20-1	TRBJ1-3	.	TGCAGTGCTATACCGGGACAAACGAGGATAAACACCATATATTTT	CSAIPGQTRINTIYF
.	TRBV20-1	TRBJ2-1	once	TGCAGTGCTAGAGTCCTCAACAATGAGCAGTTCTTC	CSARVLNNEQFF
.	TRBV7-2	TRBJ2-3	many	TGTGCCAGCAGCTTTAGGACCCGGACAGATACGCAGTATTTT	CASSFRTRTDTQYF
TRBD2	TRBV11-2	TRBJ2-3	.	TGTGCCAGCAGCCCCCGGGGGGGGCGAAGCACAGATACGCAGTATTTT	CASSPRGGRSTDTQYF
.	TRBV20-1	TRBJ2-3	.	TGCAGTGCAACTTCCTATACGCAGTATTTT	CSATSYTQYF
TRBD2	TRBV20-1	TRBJ2-5	.	TGCAGTGCTACGAGGACTAGCCCAGAGACCCAGTACTTC	CSATRTSPETQYF
TRBD2	TRBV6-5	TRBJ2-5	.	TGTGCCAGCAGTTACGCGGGAGGACCTCAAGAGACCCAGTACTTC	CASSYAGGPQETQYF
.	TRBV7-8	TRBJ2-3	few	TGTGCCAGCTTCGGCGATACGCAGTATTTT	CASFGDTQYF
.	TRBV2	TRBJ2-7	.	TGTGCCAGCACAGGAGGGGGGTACCCTTCCTACGAGCAGTACTTC	CASTGGGYPSYEQYF
.	TRBV7-3	TRBJ2-1	once	TGTGCCAGCAGCTTTCCCCCCCGCGACAATGAGCAGTTCTTC	CASSFPPRDNEQFF
TRBD1	TRBV5-1	TRBJ1-2	.	TGCGCCAGCAGCTTGGGACAGGGGAACGGTGGCTACACCTTC	CASSLGQGNGGYTF
.	TRBV5-1	TRBJ2-7	.	TGCGCCAGCAGCTTGGTTGGCCAGATAGATGAGCAGTACTTC	CASSLVGQIDEQYF
.	TRBV12-3/TRBV12-4	TRBJ2-5	.	TGTGCCAGCAGTTCGTTCGCCTCGGGGCGAGAGACCCAGTACTTC	CASSSFASGRETQYF
.	TRBV27	TRBJ2-7	.	TGTGCCAGCAGTTTATCGGGCCCCCCCCGGGTCGCCTCCTACGAGCAGTACTTC	CASSLSGPPRVASYEQYF
.	TRBV29-1	TRBJ2-7	.	TGCAGCGTTGTGGTACTGGCAGGTTGGTTCGAGCAGTACTTC	CSVVVLAGWFEQYF
TRBD1	TRBV28	TRBJ1-2	.	TGTGCCAGCAGCTCGACAGGACAGGGGGCTGGCTACACCTTC	CASSSTGQGAGYTF
TRBD1	TRBV6-2/TRBV6-3	TRBJ2-7	.	TGTGCCAGCAGGGGGGGACAGGACTACGAGCAGTACTTC	CASRGGQDYEQYF
TRBD2	TRBV7-2	TRBJ2-1	.	TGTGCCAGCAGCTCCTCCTTGGGAGGGGATGAGCAGTTCTTC	CASSSSLGGDEQFF
TRBD1	TRBV28	TRBJ2-1	.	TGTGCCAGTGCTACAGGGGCGGGCGAGCAGTTCTTC	CASATGAGEQFF
.	TRBV21-1	TRBJ2-3	.	TGTGCCAGCAGCACAAGCGGGAGTTTCGATACGCAGTATTTT	CASSTSGSFDTQYF
.	TRBV15	TRBJ2-7	.	TGTGCCACCAGCCCCGGACATGATGCCTACGAGCAGTACTTC	CATSPGHDAYEQYF
TRBD2	TRBV29-1	TRBJ2-1	.	TGCAGCGTTTTGATCCCCATAGCGGGAGTGCGCAGTGAGCAGTTCTTC	CSVLIPIAGVRSEQFF
.	TRBV6-2/TRBV6-3	TRBJ2-7	.	TGTGCCAGTATGGACTTGATCTACGAGCAGTACTTC	CASMDLIYEQYF
.	TRBV28	TRBJ1-2	.	TGTGCCAGCGACAGAAACTTAGGAGGTGGCTACACCTTC	CASDRNLGGGYTF
TRBD2	TRBV28	TRBJ2-1	.	TGTGCCAGCAGCCCAGCGGGAGGGGCGAACAATGAGCAGTTCTTC	CASSPAGGANNEQFF
TRBD2	TRBV29-1	TRBJ2-5	.	TGCAGCGTTGAAGAGGCCGGACTAGCAGGGGAGACCCAGTACTTC	CSVEEAGLAGETQYF
TRBD2	TRBV5-1	TRBJ2-7	few	TGCGCCAGCAGCTTGGCGCCCGCGGGGGGATTAGGCTACGAGCAGTACTTC	CASSLAPAGGLGYEQYF
TRBD1	TRBV5-1	TRBJ1-1	.	TGCGCCAGCAGCTCAGGCGGACAGGCGAGAGTGGAAGCTTTCTTT	CASSSGGQARVEAFF
.	TRBV10-3	TRBJ2-2	.	TGTGCCATCAGGAGGGGGACTTCGAACACCGGGGAGCTGTTTTTT	CAIRRGTSNTGELFF
TRBD1	TRBV13	TRBJ2-7	.	TGTGCCAGCGCTCTCGGGGACAGACCCTACGAGCAGTACTTC	CASALGDRPYEQYF
.	TRBV20-1	TRBJ1-6	.	TGCAGTGCAACGCGGACGGAACGCAGTTTCTCACCCCTCCACTTT	CSATRTERSFSPLHF
.	TRBV2	TRBJ2-5	.	TGTGCCAGCAGTGAAAACCGCTATGAGACCCAGTACTTC	CASSENRYETQYF
.	TRBV4-3	TRBJ2-7	.	TGCGCCAGCAGCCAAGATGTAGGGGCCTACGAGCAGTACTTC	CASSQDVGAYEQYF
.	TRBV4-3	TRBJ2-7	few	TGCGCCAGCAGCCAAGCTCTGATTTCCTACGAGCAGTACTTC	CASSQALISYEQYF
TRBD1	TRBV7-2	TRBJ1-2	few	TGTGCCAGCAGCGCCCATAGGGGACAGGGTGACTATGGCTACACCTTC	CASSAHRGQGDYGYTF